This T cell receptor (beta chain) was sequenced for a study of shared clonotypes between healthy human individuals. CDR1 and CDR2 (germline): SGHNT, YENEEA. The CDR3 has 15 residues. The V gene lost 0 bases and the J gene lost 9 bases, with 15 bases spanning the gap. Notes on this clone: Its antigen is unknown.

Sequenced by immunoSEQ multiplex PCR; TCRdb stores in-frame clones only, minus some. The table includes about 1.1 million clones, approximately 80% detected once. Study results and limitations: Sampling covered nothing but blood. Tissue TCR repertoires likely differ from those found in blood.

This chain connects TRBV11-3 to TRBJ2-1; a possible D gene is TRBD1 (5 bases). The specimen was memory CD4+ T cells from PBMCs. The subset: CD45RA-negative fraction. This clonotype was obtained from a man younger than 35 in good health. Some clones in this sample may be carry-over from other donors' samples. The CDR3 bases are TGTGCCAGCAGCTTAGATGCGGCAGGGCTAGGTGAGCAGTTCTTC. Translation: CASSLDAAGLGEQFF.